The 27 T cell receptor beta chains reported below all come from one sample, sequenced in a study of early T cells in non-severe SARS-CoV-2 infection. TCRdb recomputed calls from the 5' RACE reads with MiXCR, one row per CDR3 protein. Of about 100,000 distinct CDR3 sequences listed, about 12% are singletons. Sequencing was done on a sample of whole blood. Source of these receptors: an adult who was a healthcare worker with PCR-confirmed SARS-CoV-2 infection or an uninfected control (not recorded which).

The V call is TRBV7-3, the J call TRBJ2-3, with 10 nucleotides matching TRBD2. J lost 6 bases, V lost 1 base, and 7 bases had no gene match. CDR1 and CDR2 from the germline V gene are SGHTA and FQGTGA. This CDR3 is built from 16 residues. CDR3 amino acids: CASSLIAAGGPDTQYF. CDR3 nucleotides: TGTGCCAGCAGCTTAATAGCAGCGGGGGGGCCTGATACGCAGTATTTT.

There are many counts of this clonotype. The chain combines TRBV7-2 with TRBJ2-1; TRBD2 matches at 10 bases. Germline V CDR1 and CDR2: SGHTA, FQGNSA. The length of the CDR3 is 18 residues. V lost 4 bases, J lost 4 bases, and 13 bases stayed unmatched. CDR3 coding DNA: TGTGCCAGCAGCTCATGGGGGGTTGGGACTAGCGATTACAATGAGCAGTTCTTC. This encodes CASSSWGVGTSDYNEQFF.

The chain has TRBV6-2 or TRBV6-3 and TRBJ2-7; 9 bases are shared with TRBD1. Germline loops: CDR1 MNHEY, CDR2 SVGEGT. Trimming cost V 0 bases and J 12 bases; bases outside gene matches: 15. The CDR3 runs to 16 residues. CDR3: CASSYSSGQGVRFTYF. DNA of the CDR3: TGTGCCAGCAGTTACTCTTCGGGACAGGGAGTGAGGTTTACGTACTTC.

In its sample, this clonotype was seen a few times. The genes are TRBV7-8 and TRBJ1-4, with TRBD1 matching over 9 bases. This CDR3 is built from 17 residues. The germline V gene has CDR1 SGHVS and CDR2 FQNEAQ. With 3 bases clipped from V and 6 bases from J, the junction kept 11 bases outside the gene matches. The CDR3, as DNA: TGTGCCAGCAGCTTTCGATCTCCGGGACAGGGAGATGAAAAACTGTTTTTT. Amino acid sequence: CASSFRSPGQGDEKLFF.

V gene TRBV28 combines with J gene TRBJ2-7; D gene unclear. The germline gives CDR1 MDHEN, CDR2 SYDVKM. Trimming took 4 bases from V and 4 from J, leaving 23 bases between them. The CDR3 is made up of 17 amino acids. In DNA, the CDR3 is TGTGCCAGCAGTTCCTCATTAACCGCCTCGGGTCAATACGAGCAGTACTTC. It encodes CASSSSLTASGQYEQYF.

This clonotype was seen more than once but under ten times. The rearrangement uses TRBV7-2 and TRBJ1-2; D uncertain. Trimming cost V 3 bases and J 4 bases, with 9 bases left between them. This CDR3 region has 13 residues. The V gene's germline CDR1 is SGHTA and CDR2 FQGNSA. The CDR3 loop is CASSLGPSYGYTF. Written as DNA, the CDR3 is TGTGCCAGCAGCTTGGGCCCGTCCTATGGCTACACCTTC.

The V call is TRBV29-1, the J call TRBJ2-5; D not resolved. The CDR3 loop spans 15 amino acids. V lost 3 bases and J 2 bases, leaving 16 bases between the germline ends. CDR1 SQVTM and CDR2 ANQGSEA come from the germline V gene. In DNA form, the CDR3 reads TGCAGCGTTGAGGTCTTCGGCTCCGTGCAAGAGACCCAGTACTTC. It codes for CSVEVFGSVQETQYF.

CDR3 in amino acids: CAISGDRDEETQYF. CDR3 bases: TGTGCCATCAGTGGGGACAGGGACGAAGAGACCCAGTACTTC. This rearrangement joins TRBV10-3 to TRBJ2-5; 9 positions match TRBD1. The V and J ends lost 4 bases and 3 bases, in that order; junction bases with no gene match: 3. This CDR3 has 14 residues. The V gene's germline CDR1 is ENHRY and CDR2 SYGVKD.

In its sample, this clonotype was seen many times. The chain links TRBV6-6 to TRBJ1-5; D is unclear. V was shortened by 2 bases and J by 7 bases, with 6 bases between the two germline ends. Germline V gives CDR1 MNHNY, CDR2 SVGAGI (reference sequence). This CDR3 has 12 amino acids. The CDR3 coding sequence is TGTGCCAGCAGTTACGTAACGCAGCCCCAGCATTTT. Amino acid sequence: CASSYVTQPQHF.

V usage is TRBV10-3 and J usage is TRBJ2-1; a weak D match, TRBD2 (6 bases). Looked up from germline, CDR1 is ENHRY and CDR2 is SYGVKD. The length of the CDR3 is 16 residues. The V and J ends lost 3 bases and 7 bases respectively, with 19 bases between them. This CDR3 reads CAISEYSIGGGNEQFF. The CDR3 bases are TGTGCCATCAGTGAATATTCGATCGGGGGAGGAAATGAGCAGTTCTTC.

V is TRBV29-1 and J is TRBJ1-4, with D unresolved. The CDR3 has 13 amino acids. Germline V gives CDR1 SQVTM, CDR2 ANQGSEA. Between the trimmed V and J ends, which lost 7 bases and 8 bases, there was a span of 17 bases. This CDR3 is CSAKTRLGEKLFF. CDR3 DNA sequence: TGCAGCGCTAAGACACGGCTGGGGGAAAAACTGTTTTTT.

The chain links TRBV6-5 to TRBJ2-7, with a possible D match to TRBD1 (6 bases). The V gene lost 4 bases and the J gene lost 7 bases, with 17 bases spanning the gap. Germline V gene sequence: CDR1 MNHEY, CDR2 SVGAGI. The CDR3 sequence is 14 residues long. The CDR3 sequence: CASSSGQSPREQYF. As DNA, the CDR3 is TGTGCCAGCAGTTCCGGACAGTCCCCCCGGGAGCAGTACTTC.

The chain couples TRBV2 to TRBJ2-2, with TRBD2 identical over 7 bases. CDR1 SNHLY and CDR2 FYNNEI come from the germline V gene. J lost 5 bases, V lost 8 bases, and 5 bases had no gene match. The CDR3 has 13 residues. The CDR3 region has the DNA TGTGCCAGCTTCCGGGAGGTGACCGGGGAGCTGTTTTTT. Amino acid sequence: CASFREVTGELFF.

The table lists this clonotype with many counts. This sequence joins TRBV27 and TRBJ2-5, with D possibly matching TRBD1 (6 bases). The V gene's germline CDR1 is MNHEY and CDR2 SMNVEV (reference sequence). The CDR3 is made up of 17 amino acids. With 0 bases removed from V and 5 bases from J, the gap between germline ends came to 19 bases. The CDR3 region is CASSLSMGLGARETQYF. CDR3 bases: TGTGCCAGCAGTTTATCGATGGGGCTGGGGGCGAGGGAGACCCAGTACTTC.

The sample holds many counts of this clonotype. The chain has TRBV2 and TRBJ1-5; D perhaps matches TRBD1 (6 bases). Between the trimmed V and J ends, which lost 6 bases and 0 bases, there was a span of 9 bases. From germline, CDR1 is SNHLY and CDR2 FYNNEI. This CDR3 contains 14 residues. Here the CDR3 reads CASRNRVSNQPQHF. The CDR3 nucleotides are TGTGCCAGCAGAAACAGGGTTAGCAATCAGCCCCAGCATTTT.

This clonotype was detected ten times or more. The rearrangement joins TRBV27 to TRBJ1-4; D is perhaps TRBD1 (6 bases). There are 15 residues in the CDR3. The V and J ends lost 3 bases and 6 bases respectively, with 14 bases between them. Germline V gene sequence: CDR1 MNHEY, CDR2 SMNVEV (reference sequence). CDR3 DNA sequence: TGTGCCAGCAGTTTTTCCGGGGGGCGCCATGAAAAACTGTTTTTT. It encodes CASSFSGGRHEKLFF.

This clonotype was recorded a few times. J is TRBJ2-2 and V is TRBV5-1; a possible D gene is TRBD1 (6 bases). With 4 bases removed from V and 4 bases from J, the gap between germline ends came to 14 bases. The CDR3 is 15 amino acids. Per germline, CDR1 SGHRS and CDR2 YFSETQ. CDR3 loop: CASSLQGPGTGELFF. CDR3 nucleotides: TGCGCCAGCAGCCTCCAGGGGCCGGGCACCGGGGAGCTGTTTTTT.

The rearrangement joins TRBV20-1 to TRBJ2-5, with TRBD2 matching 10 bases. With V trimmed by 6 bases and J by 5 bases, 18 bases remained unmatched. The CDR3 sequence is 17 residues long. From germline, CDR1 is DFQATT and CDR2 SNEGSKA (reference sequence). Here the CDR3 reads CSATLAGNTLGRETQYF. Here the CDR3 DNA reads TGCAGTGCGACACTAGCGGGGAACACGCTTGGGAGGGAGACCCAGTACTTC.

V is TRBV27 and J is TRBJ2-2; 8 bases are shared with TRBD2. The CDR3 length is 18 residues. Trimming cost V 2 bases and J 3 bases; bases outside gene matches: 11. Germline CDR1 MNHEY, CDR2 SMNVEV (reference sequence). The CDR3 DNA is TGTGCCAGCAGTTTAATGGGGTCGGGGGGGGCTGACACCGGGGAGCTGTTTTTT. Residues: CASSLMGSGGADTGELFF.

The CDR3 reads CASSYRDGRPQHF. In DNA form, the CDR3 reads TGTGCCAGCAGTTACAGGGACGGGAGGCCCCAGCATTTT. J is TRBJ1-5 and V is TRBV12-3 or TRBV12-4; tentative D call: TRBD1 (6 bases). This CDR3 has 13 amino acids. V was shortened by 4 bases and J by 9 bases, with 13 bases between the two germline ends.

The chain employs TRBV12-3 or TRBV12-4 and TRBJ2-1; D possibly corresponds to TRBD2 (6 bases). This CDR3 has 17 residues. Trimming shortened V by 3 bases and J by 3 bases, and 18 bases separated the two germline ends. CDR3 sequence (DNA): TGTGCCAGCAGTTTTAACAGCCGGAGGGGATACTACAATGAGCAGTTCTTC. It yields the protein CASSFNSRRGYYNEQFF.

This clonotype has ten or more counts. The chain recombines TRBV5-1 with TRBJ2-2, with D possibly called TRBD1 or TRBD2 (5 bases each). Trimming took off 3 bases at V and 2 bases at J, with 11 bases between the two ends. Germline V lookup: CDR1 SGHRS, CDR2 YFSETQ. This CDR3 has 15 residues. The CDR3 loop reads CASSYGTVNTGELFF. CDR3 nucleotide sequence: TGCGCCAGCAGCTACGGGACGGTAAACACCGGGGAGCTGTTTTTT.

The rearrangement joins TRBV6-4 to TRBJ1-2; D is unclear. The germline V gene has CDR1 MRHNA and CDR2 SNTAGT. The CDR3 covers 14 residues. The germline V and J ends were trimmed by 10 bases and 6 bases, with 21 bases remaining between them. The CDR3 protein is CAIARNMKGHGYTF. In nucleotides, the CDR3 is TGTGCCATCGCTCGGAACATGAAGGGCCATGGCTACACCTTC.

This clonotype has ten or more counts. The genes are TRBV12-3 or TRBV12-4 and TRBJ1-3, with a possible D match to TRBD1 (6 bases). The length of the CDR3 is 15 residues. Between the trimmed V and J ends, which lost 6 bases and 0 bases, there was a span of 12 bases. DNA for the CDR3: TGTGCCAGCAGGCTCGGACAGCTCTCTGGAAACACCATATATTTT. Translating gives CASRLGQLSGNTIYF.

The sample holds many counts of this clonotype. The J gene is TRBJ2-1, the V gene TRBV7-2, with D perhaps TRBD2 (7 bases). The CDR3 is made up of 17 amino acids. CDR1 is SGHTA, CDR2 FQGNSA, per germline. Trimming removed 2 bases from V and 0 bases from J, with 14 bases in between. CDR3 region: CASSLYAGASSYNEQFF. Here the CDR3 DNA reads TGTGCCAGCAGCTTATATGCGGGGGCCTCCTCCTACAATGAGCAGTTCTTC.

This clonotype was found a few times. The J gene is TRBJ1-6, the V gene TRBV2; 7 bases map to TRBD1. The CDR3 is made up of 13 amino acids. With V trimmed by 7 bases and J by 5 bases, 2 bases remained unmatched. Germline CDR1 is SNHLY and CDR2 is FYNNEI. The CDR3 protein is CASKGTDNSPLHF. CDR3 DNA: TGTGCCAGCAAGGGGACAGATAATTCACCCCTCCACTTT.

This clonotype was counted at least ten times. J is TRBJ2-1 and V is TRBV18; D perhaps matches TRBD1 (5 bases). Germline CDR1 is KGHSH and CDR2 is LQKENI. The V gene lost 3 bases and the J gene lost 7 bases, with 13 bases spanning the gap. The CDR3 runs to 14 residues. The CDR3 DNA is TGTGCCAGCTCACCGGGGCGCGAGATTAATGAGCAGTTCTTC. Residues: CASSPGREINEQFF. Based on the CDR3 plus reference TRBV18 and TRBJ2-1, the full variable domain is NAGVMQNPRHLVRRRGQEARLRCSPMKGHSHVYWYRQLPEEGLKFMVYLQKENIIDESGMPKERFSAEFPKEGPSILRIQQVVRGDSAAYFCASSPGREINEQFFGPGTRLTVL.